The rows below give T cell receptor beta chains drawn from one sample of a study of T-cell memory formation after mild COVID-19. TCRdb reprocessed the 5' RACE reads with MiXCR, giving one entry per CDR3 protein. The sample lists hundreds of thousands of distinct CDR3 sequences; 15% to 20% were seen once. The specimen sequenced was PBMCs or a T cell subset sorted from them (not recorded which). These receptors were obtained from an adult woman who had mild COVID-19 (a few samples of this study predate the infection). Cell type and time point are not known. The CDR3 runs from the conserved cysteine through the conserved F or W. D genes are given only for firm matches. Not all rows give a size; the values are once, few, many and, for expanded clones, a class.

CASSLALAELHRDTQYF TGTGCCAGCAGCTTAGCGCTCGCGGAACTACATCGGGATACGCAGTATTTT TRBJ2-3 . . TRBV7-2
CASSFPNYGYTF TGTGCCAGCAGCTTCCCCAACTATGGCTACACCTTC TRBJ1-2 . . TRBV7-2
CASSSRGTSGYEQYF TGTGCCAGCAGCTCGAGGGGGACTAGCGGCTACGAGCAGTACTTC TRBJ2-7 TRBD2 many TRBV7-2
CASSPDRASNTGELFF TGTGCCAGCTCGCCTGACAGGGCCTCGAACACCGGGGAGCTGTTTTTT TRBJ2-2 TRBD1 few TRBV18
CASSQETFGNTGELFF TGCGCCAGCAGCCAAGAGACGTTCGGGAACACCGGGGAGCTGTTTTTT TRBJ2-2 . few TRBV4-3
CASSPEGRSYTF TGTGCCAGCTCACCAGAGGGTCGGAGCTACACCTTC TRBJ1-2 . few TRBV18
CSADDRSQLSRNSPLHF TGCAGTGCTGATGACAGATCCCAACTCAGCCGTAATTCACCCCTCCACTTT TRBJ1-6 . few TRBV20-1
CASSPMDEKLFF TGTGCCAGCAGCCCGATGGATGAAAAACTGTTTTTT TRBJ1-4 . few TRBV6-1
CASSLGDRGSNEKLFF TGCGCCAGCAGCTTAGGGGACAGGGGCTCTAATGAAAAACTGTTTTTT TRBJ1-4 TRBD1 few TRBV5-1
CATSSLQGGLKNIQYF TGTGCCACCAGCAGCCTCCAGGGGGGGCTGAAAAACATTCAGTACTTC TRBJ2-4 . . TRBV15
CASSTDSPYSNQPQHF TGTGCCAGCAGTACAGACAGCCCATATAGCAATCAGCCCCAGCATTTT TRBJ1-5 . . TRBV6-1
CASRLDFLAETYNEQFF TGTGCCAGCAGGCTTGACTTCCTAGCGGAGACCTACAATGAGCAGTTCTTC TRBJ2-1 TRBD2 few TRBV7-9
CASSRPDRLGVYEQYF TGTGCCAGCAGCCGCCCGGACAGGCTCGGGGTCTACGAGCAGTACTTC TRBJ2-7 TRBD1 few TRBV7-8
CASSQGRVQETQYF TGTGCCAGCAGCCAGGGCAGGGTCCAAGAGACCCAGTACTTC TRBJ2-5 . . TRBV4-2
CASSSGQGTVYGYTF TGCGCCAGCAGCTCCGGACAGGGGACGGTCTATGGCTACACCTTC TRBJ1-2 TRBD1 . TRBV5-1
CASSDSANTGELFF TGTGCCAGCAGCGACAGCGCGAACACCGGGGAGCTGTTTTTT TRBJ2-2 . few TRBV7-3
CASSTGTYQETQYF TGTGCCAGCAGTACTGGGACGTACCAAGAGACCCAGTACTTC TRBJ2-5 . many TRBV12-3/TRBV12-4
CASSTGTSAYEQYF TGTGCCAGCAGCACCGGGACTAGCGCCTACGAGCAGTACTTC TRBJ2-7 TRBD2 few TRBV9
CASSSILAPIIYNEQFF TGTGCCAGCAGCTCAATACTAGCGCCGATCATCTACAATGAGCAGTTCTTC TRBJ2-1 TRBD2 few TRBV7-2
CASSHDWKQFF TGTGCCAGCAGCCACGACTGGAAGCAGTTCTTC TRBJ2-1 . . TRBV7-2
CATSRRGSPYNEQFF TGTGCCACCAGCCGTCGGGGTAGCCCCTACAATGAGCAGTTCTTC TRBJ2-1 . few TRBV24-1
CASTRGVEQYF TGCGCCAGCACCCGCGGGGTCGAGCAGTACTTC TRBJ2-7 . . TRBV5-1
CASSRRAGARGNEQFF TGTGCCAGCAGCCGCCGGGCGGGAGCTAGGGGGAATGAGCAGTTCTTC TRBJ2-1 . few TRBV7-2
CASSPDVSGTQYF TGTGCCAGCAGCCCGGACGTTTCGGGAACCCAGTACTTC TRBJ2-5 . few TRBV5-6
CATSDFGTSGYNEQFF TGTGCCACCAGTGATTTCGGGACTAGCGGGTACAATGAGCAGTTCTTC TRBJ2-1 TRBD2 few TRBV24-1
CARSSRNRGLNEQFF TGTGCCAGAAGCTCCCGTAACAGGGGGCTCAATGAGCAGTTCTTC TRBJ2-1 TRBD1 . TRBV5-6